Below, 26 T cell receptor beta chains from the same sample are listed, as sequenced in a study of T cells in Graves' hyperthyroidism and ophthalmopathy. RNA transcripts were the template for amplifying TCR beta CDR3 regions. HTBI primers were the set used in a first-round RT-PCR of the TCR CDR3. TCRdb reanalysed the multiplex PCR reads using MiXCR and keeps one entry per CDR3 protein. There are approximately 640,000 distinct CDR3 sequences in the sample; 15% to 20% occur only once, and roughly a sixth lies in the top ten. Sequencing was done on a sample of blood. The receptors originated from a man aged 45-60 years with Graves' hyperthyroidism.

Remarks on this clonotype: A read error is possible here, since a much larger clone lies one base away. V usage is TRBV7-8 and J usage is TRBJ1-1; unclear D gene. The CDR3 is 16 residues long. The V end was cut by 3 bases, the J end by 4 bases, with 18 bases between. Germline assignment: CDR1 SGHVS and CDR2 FQNEAQ. The DNA for the CDR3 is TGTGCCAGCAGCTTCGGGAGGTTACCTATGAGCACTGAAGCTTTCTTT. It is translated as CASSFGRLPMSTEAFF.

The chain combines TRBV28 with TRBJ1-1; D is undetermined. Germline values: CDR1 MDHEN, CDR2 SYDVKM. The germline V and J ends were trimmed by 2 bases and 1 base, with 8 bases remaining between them. This CDR3 has 14 amino acids. CDR3: CASSLGNSNTEAFF. CDR3 bases: TGTGCCAGCAGTTTAGGGAATTCGAACACTGAAGCTTTCTTT.

The chain uses TRBV5-1 and TRBJ2-5; 11 bases agree with TRBD2. V was pared by 4 bases and J by 6 bases, with 8 bases of the junction left unmatched. CDR1 is SGHRS and CDR2 is YFSETQ in the germline V gene. This CDR3 is 15 amino acids long. CDR3 nucleotides: TGCGCCAGCAGCCGTGAGGGACTAGCGGAGAAGACCCAGTACTTC. Protein product: CASSREGLAEKTQYF.

The rearrangement joins TRBV5-1 to TRBJ1-5, with a weak D call TRBD1 (6 bases). Germline V gives CDR1 SGHRS, CDR2 YFSETQ. The V end was cut by 4 bases, the J end by 3 bases, with 11 bases between. CDR3 length: 14 amino acids. CDR3: CASSEGEYNQPQHF. DNA of the CDR3: TGCGCCAGCAGCGAGGGGGAGTACAATCAGCCCCAGCATTTT.

V is TRBV6-2 or TRBV6-3 and J is TRBJ2-3; 9 positions agree with TRBD2. The CDR3 runs to 16 residues. Germline CDR1 MNHEY, CDR2 SVGEGT. Unmatched junction bases numbered 6, after V lost 2 bases and J lost 3 bases. CDR3 residues: CASSYRGSGSTDTQYF. CDR3 in DNA: TGTGCCAGCAGTTACCGGGGTAGCGGGAGTACAGATACGCAGTATTTT.

The chain uses TRBV14 and TRBJ2-7; 9 nucleotides match TRBD1. Germline V lookup: CDR1 SGHDN, CDR2 FVKESK. There are 13 residues in the CDR3. With 6 bases clipped from V and 5 bases from J, the junction kept 5 bases outside the gene matches. CDR3 nucleotides: TGTGCCAGCAGTAAACAGGGGGCCCACGAGCAGTACTTC. Protein: CASSKQGAHEQYF.

This clonotype was observed many times. The chain carries TRBV12-3 or TRBV12-4 and TRBJ1-2, with 8 positions matching TRBD1. V lost 7 bases and J lost 2; bases outside the gene matches: 3. This CDR3 is 13 amino acids long. The CDR3 DNA sequence: TGTGCCAGCAAGAGGACAGGGAACTATGGCTACACCTTC. The encoded protein is CASKRTGNYGYTF.

The V and J genes are TRBV5-1 and TRBJ2-3, with 7 bases matching TRBD1. The CDR3 consists of 14 residues. Germline assignment: CDR1 SGHRS and CDR2 YFSETQ. V shed 4 bases, J shed 0 bases, and the junction held 2 bases outside the gene matches. The CDR3 bases are TGCGCCAGCAGCGCGGACAGGAGCACAGATACGCAGTATTTT. Translated, it gives CASSADRSTDTQYF. Using reference TRBV5-1 and TRBJ2-3 for the parts outside the CDR3, the full variable domain is KAGVTQTPRYLIKTRGQQVTLSCSPISGHRSVSWYQQTPGQGLQFLFEYFSETQRNKGNFPGRFSGRQFSNSRSEMNVSTLELGDSALYLCASSADRSTDTQYFGPGTRLTVL.

The chain is built from TRBV28 and TRBJ1-2; D not resolved. Trimming took off 10 bases at V and 2 bases at J, with 14 bases between the two ends. Per germline, CDR1 MDHEN and CDR2 SYDVKM. The CDR3 contains 13 residues. CDR3 sequence reads: CATSVSGNYGYTF. CDR3 sequence (DNA): TGTGCCACTTCCGTTTCGGGGAACTATGGCTACACCTTC.

About this clonotype: A read error may explain this, as a much larger clone is one base away. CDR3 sequence: CASVTLGAMNTEAFF. The CDR3 DNA reads TGTGCCAGCGTTACGCTAGGAGCCATGAACACTGAAGCTTTCTTT. The V call is TRBV6-2 or TRBV6-3, the J call TRBJ1-1; D gene unclear. Deletions cut 8 bases from V and 0 bases from J, with 16 bases between. CDR3 length: 15 amino acids. From germline, CDR1 is MNHEY and CDR2 SVGEGT.

The rearrangement joins TRBV28 to TRBJ2-4; D possibly uses TRBD1 or TRBD2 (5 bases each). The V gene's germline CDR1 is MDHEN and CDR2 SYDVKM. The V end lost 7 bases, the J end lost 3 bases, and 10 bases lay between the germline ends. This CDR3 is built from 13 residues. The CDR3 loop reads CASNGADKNIQYF. In DNA, the CDR3 is TGTGCCAGCAACGGGGCGGACAAAAACATTCAGTACTTC.

The sample holds a few counts of this clonotype. The chain uses TRBV20-1 and TRBJ2-5; tentative D call: TRBD2 (6 bases). Germline CDR1 reads DFQATT; CDR2 reads SNEGSKA (reference sequence). CDR3 length: 14 residues. V was shortened by 1 base and J by 5 bases, with 14 bases between the two germline ends. The CDR3 nucleotides read TGCAGTGCTAGAGGGGCTAGCGTTTCGGAGACCCAGTACTTC. Its protein product is CSARGASVSETQYF.

This clonotype was recorded many times. The chain links TRBV7-2 to TRBJ1-2; TRBD1 matches at 9 bases. The CDR3 has 13 amino acids. V lost 8 bases, J lost 3 bases, and 4 bases stayed unmatched. Germline CDR1 SGHTA, CDR2 FQGNSA. CDR3: CASWDREDYGYTF. DNA of the CDR3: TGTGCCAGCTGGGACAGGGAGGACTATGGCTACACCTTC.

This clonotype has at least ten counts. V gene TRBV7-3 combines with J gene TRBJ2-1; possibly TRBD2 for D (5 bases). From germline, CDR1 is SGHTA and CDR2 FQGTGA. This CDR3 region has 14 residues. The germline V and J ends were trimmed by 5 bases and 7 bases, with 15 bases remaining between them. The CDR3 coding sequence is TGTGCCAGCAGCCAGATAGCGCGTCGGAATGAGCAGTTCTTC. Residues: CASSQIARRNEQFF.

This clonotype was recorded at least ten times. The chain joins TRBV2 to TRBJ2-7; no clear D. The length of the CDR3 is 15 residues. The germline gives CDR1 SNHLY, CDR2 FYNNEI. V lost 2 bases to trimming and J lost 2 bases, with 13 bases between them. The CDR3 loop reads CASSESIAAPYEQYF. The CDR3 region has the DNA TGTGCCAGCAGTGAATCTATAGCAGCGCCCTACGAGCAGTACTTC.

The CDR3 DNA reads as TGTGCCTGGACCCGAGGACAGTTGAACACTGAAGCTTTCTTT. Protein: CAWTRGQLNTEAFF. V and J are TRBV30 and TRBJ1-1; maybe TRBD1 (6 bases). Germline CDR1 is GTSNPN and CDR2 is SVGIG (reference sequence). The CDR3 has 14 amino acids. With 4 bases removed from V and 0 bases from J, the gap between germline ends came to 12 bases.

On this clonotype: The junction departs from germline at one end; a sequencing error may be responsible. This chain uses TRBV14 with TRBJ1-2, with TRBD1 as a possible D gene (6 bases). Germline assignment: CDR1 SGHDN and CDR2 FVKESK. There are 14 residues in the CDR3. The CDR3 DNA reads TGTACCAGCAGCCAAGGGGACAATAACTATGGCTACACCTTC. It encodes CTSSQGDNNYGYTF.

This clonotype was seen ten or more times. J is TRBJ1-5 and V is TRBV28; maybe TRBD1 (5 bases). Trimming removed 6 bases from V and 11 bases from J, with 20 bases in between. The CDR3 is 14 amino acids. Germline V gives CDR1 MDHEN, CDR2 SYDVKM. The CDR3 DNA follows: TGTGCCAGCAGGTCCGGGACGTTGATCGGAGCCCAGCATTTT. Its translation is CASRSGTLIGAQHF.

This clonotype was seen a handful of times. The rearrangement links TRBV28 to TRBJ1-5; tentatively, D is TRBD1 (5 bases). Germline CDR1 and CDR2: MDHEN and SYDVKM. Deletions cut 4 bases from V and 0 bases from J, with 13 bases between. The CDR3 spans 16 residues. CDR3 loop: CASSSLQEYSNQPQHF. The CDR3, as DNA: TGTGCCAGCAGTTCCTTACAGGAGTATAGCAATCAGCCCCAGCATTTT.

The chain recombines TRBV28 with TRBJ2-2, with unresolved D. Germline V lookup: CDR1 MDHEN, CDR2 SYDVKM. The CDR3 consists of 15 residues. Trimming removed 6 bases at V and 6 bases at J, with 17 bases between. CDR3: CASSFALISAGELFF. The CDR3 region has the DNA TGTGCCAGCAGCTTCGCTTTAATTTCCGCCGGGGAGCTGTTTTTT.

This clonotype was picked up many times. The J gene is TRBJ1-2, the V gene TRBV30; no clear D gene. There are 11 residues in the CDR3. In germline, CDR1 is GTSNPN, CDR2 SVGIG (reference sequence). V was pared by 5 bases and J by 4 bases, with 8 bases between. The CDR3, as DNA: TGTGCCTGGGAGGACGGCTATGGCTACACCTTC. It encodes CAWEDGYGYTF.

The chain recombines TRBV7-2 with TRBJ2-1; 10 bases fit TRBD2. The CDR3 covers 16 residues. Germline CDR1 SGHTA, CDR2 FQGNSA. With V trimmed by 3 bases and J by 9 bases, 11 bases remained unmatched. The CDR3 loop reads CASSFASSGSFTEQFF. Written as DNA, the CDR3 is TGTGCCAGCAGCTTCGCCTCTAGCGGGAGTTTCACTGAGCAGTTCTTC.

This clonotype has a count of ten or more. The J gene is TRBJ2-3, the V gene TRBV13; TRBD2 aligns across 12 bases. After removal of 7 bases from V and 6 bases from J, the junction contained 5 bases not matched to a gene. Germline assignment: CDR1 PRHDT and CDR2 FYEKMQ (reference sequence). The CDR3 spans 14 residues. CDR3 in amino acids: CASTRTSGKDTQYF. CDR3 nucleotide sequence: TGTGCCAGCACCAGGACTAGCGGGAAGGATACGCAGTATTTT.

The rearrangement links TRBV14 to TRBJ2-1; 14 nucleotides align to TRBD2. Germline V gives CDR1 SGHDN, CDR2 FVKESK. The CDR3 consists of 19 residues. V shed 0 bases and J 4 bases; nucleotides not matched to a gene: 8. The CDR3 nucleotides are TGTGCCAGCAGCCAAGATCGGGGACTAGCGGGAGTATGGTACAATGAGCAGTTCTTC. This codes for CASSQDRGLAGVWYNEQFF.

In its sample, this clonotype was seen a few times. The rearrangement joins TRBV5-8 to TRBJ2-7, with TRBD2 matching 9 bases. The CDR3 length is 16 residues. Germline trimming cut 7 bases from V and 2 bases from J; bases unmatched to any gene: 13. The germline V gene has CDR1 SGHTS and CDR2 YDEGEE. The CDR3 spells CASGVAGAISTYEQYF. The CDR3 region has the DNA TGTGCCAGCGGGGTAGCGGGAGCCATTTCTACCTACGAGCAGTACTTC.

J is TRBJ2-3 and V is TRBV11-2, with 7 bases identical to TRBD1. V lost 2 bases and J lost 5; bases outside the gene matches: 10. The CDR3 is made up of 16 amino acids. Looked up from germline, CDR1 is SGHAT and CDR2 is FQNNGV. CDR3 DNA sequence: TGTGCCAGCAGCTTAAGGGTTCGGCAGGGGGAAGATACGCAGTATTTT. The encoded protein is CASSLRVRQGEDTQYF.